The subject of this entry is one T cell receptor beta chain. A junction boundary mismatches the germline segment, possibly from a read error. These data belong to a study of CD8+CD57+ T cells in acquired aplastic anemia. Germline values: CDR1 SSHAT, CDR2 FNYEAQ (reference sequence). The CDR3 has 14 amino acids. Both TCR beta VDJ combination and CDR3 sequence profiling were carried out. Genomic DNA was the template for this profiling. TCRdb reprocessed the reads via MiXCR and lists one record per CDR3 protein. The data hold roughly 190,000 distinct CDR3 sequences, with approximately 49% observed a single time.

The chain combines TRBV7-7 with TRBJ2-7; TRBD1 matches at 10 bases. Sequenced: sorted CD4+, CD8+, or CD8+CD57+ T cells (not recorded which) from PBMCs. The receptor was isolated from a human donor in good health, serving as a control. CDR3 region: CASIPGTGVNEQYF. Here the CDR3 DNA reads TGTGCTAGCATCCCTGGGACAGGGGTCAATGAGCAGTACTTC. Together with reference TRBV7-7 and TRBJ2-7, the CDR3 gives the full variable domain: GAGVSQSPRYKVTKRGQDVTLRCDPISSHATLYWYQQALGQGPEFLTYFNYEAQPDKSGLPSDRFSAERPEGSISTLTIQRTEQRDSAMYRCASIPGTGVNEQYFGPGTRLTVT.